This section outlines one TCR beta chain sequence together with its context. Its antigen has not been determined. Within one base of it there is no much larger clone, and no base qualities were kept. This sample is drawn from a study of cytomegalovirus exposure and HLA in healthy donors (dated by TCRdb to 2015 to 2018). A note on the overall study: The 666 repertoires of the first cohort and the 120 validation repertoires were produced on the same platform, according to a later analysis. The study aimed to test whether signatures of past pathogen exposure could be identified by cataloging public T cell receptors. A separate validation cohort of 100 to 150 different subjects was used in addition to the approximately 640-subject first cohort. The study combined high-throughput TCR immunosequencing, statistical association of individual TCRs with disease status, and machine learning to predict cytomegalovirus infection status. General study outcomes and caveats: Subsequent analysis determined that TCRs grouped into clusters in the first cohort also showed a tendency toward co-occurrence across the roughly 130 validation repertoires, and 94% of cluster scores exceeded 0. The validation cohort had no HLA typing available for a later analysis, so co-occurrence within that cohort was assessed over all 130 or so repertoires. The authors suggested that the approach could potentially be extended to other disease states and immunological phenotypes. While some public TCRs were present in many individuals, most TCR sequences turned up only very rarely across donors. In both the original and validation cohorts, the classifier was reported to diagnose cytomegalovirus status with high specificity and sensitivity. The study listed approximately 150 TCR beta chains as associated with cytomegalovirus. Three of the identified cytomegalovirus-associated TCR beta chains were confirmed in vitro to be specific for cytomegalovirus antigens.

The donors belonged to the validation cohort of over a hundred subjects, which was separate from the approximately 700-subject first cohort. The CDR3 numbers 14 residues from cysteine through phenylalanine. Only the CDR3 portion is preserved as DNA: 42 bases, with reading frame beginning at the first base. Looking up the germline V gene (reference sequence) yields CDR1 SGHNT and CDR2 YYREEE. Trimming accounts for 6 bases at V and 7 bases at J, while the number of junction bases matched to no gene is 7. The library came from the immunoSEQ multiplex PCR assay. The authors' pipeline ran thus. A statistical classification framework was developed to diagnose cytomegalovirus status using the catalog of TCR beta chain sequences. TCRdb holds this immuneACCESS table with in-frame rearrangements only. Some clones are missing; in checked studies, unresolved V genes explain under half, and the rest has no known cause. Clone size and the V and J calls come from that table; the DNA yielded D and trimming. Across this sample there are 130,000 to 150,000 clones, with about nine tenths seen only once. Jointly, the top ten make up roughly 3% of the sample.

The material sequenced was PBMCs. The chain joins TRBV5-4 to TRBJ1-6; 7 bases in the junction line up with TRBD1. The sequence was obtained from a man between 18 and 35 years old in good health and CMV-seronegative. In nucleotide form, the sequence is TGTGCCAGCACCCCACCGGGACAGAATTCACCCCTCCACTTT. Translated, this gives CASTPPGQNSPLHF.